Sequencing of this T cell receptor (beta chain) was carried out in a study of T cell responses to AZD1222 COVID-19 vaccine. J was trimmed by 4 bases and V by 0 bases; bases with no gene match: 6. Germline V gene sequence: CDR1 SGHRS, CDR2 YFSETQ. This CDR3 comprises 15 residues. The table came from immunoSEQ multiplex PCR; TCRdb's copy has only in-frame clones and leaves some out. The sample consists of approximately 97,000 clones, 86% of them appearing once. Notes on the study in general: Researchers took repertoire samples only after the peak T cell response had come. It should be noted that donors were predominantly white British and more often female, and clonal diversity was possibly underestimated.

About this clone: Its specificity is unknown.

The chain carries TRBV5-1 and TRBJ1-2, with 7 nucleotides matching TRBD1. This TCR was sampled from an adult in good health. The starting material was peripheral blood, obtained on day 0 of AZD1222 vaccination. DNA for the CDR3: TGCGCCAGCAGCTTGGTTGGAGGGGGCGTCTATGGCTACACCTTC. Amino acid sequence: CASSLVGGGVYGYTF.